This record covers a single TCR beta chain. What it binds is not known. These data come from a study of identical twins' blood T cells. Study-wide results and limits: Twins reportedly had markedly more similar V usage than unrelated donors, even among out-of-frame TCRbeta clonotypes.

TCRdb called the 5' RACE reads again in MiXCR, with one record for every CDR3 protein. The data contain 300,000 to 450,000 distinct CDR3 sequences, about 28% of them singletons. Trimming at V came to 5 bases and at J to 0 bases, leaving 11 bases not matched to a gene. The germline CDR1 and CDR2 sequences are SGHTA and FQGNSA. CDR3 length: 18 residues. J is TRBJ2-1 and V is TRBV7-2; 9 bases align to TRBD2. The sequenced sample was PBMCs. The receptor was isolated from a woman aged 18-49 years in good health. CDR3 amino acids: CASSVLAGGISSYNEQFF. CDR3 sequence (DNA): TGTGCCAGCAGCGTCCTGGCGGGGGGGATAAGCTCCTACAATGAGCAGTTCTTC.